The clone carrying this T cell receptor (beta chain) was observed a handful of times. Its target is not known. The CDR3 sequence is 16 residues long. Germline trimming cut 7 bases from V and 6 bases from J; bases unmatched to any gene: 11. Per germline, CDR1 MNHEY and CDR2 SVGAGI. The data originate from a study of T-cell memory formation after mild COVID-19. Whole-study findings and limits: The second-wave clones peaking on day 37 were not confirmed as SARS-CoV-2-specific. Later expanders leaned toward CD4+, whereas clones contracting from day 15 to 85 were balanced CD4/CD8.

One entry per CDR3 protein, called by TCRdb with MiXCR from the 5' RACE reads. The repertoire has roughly 310,000 distinct CDR3 sequences, 15% to 20% of them found once; the top ten carry 20% to 25%. Input material: PBMCs or a T cell subset sorted from them (not recorded which). This TCR derives from a young man who had mild COVID-19 (a few samples of this study predate the infection). Cell type and time point are not known. The V gene is TRBV6-5, the J gene TRBJ1-6, with 8 bases matching TRBD1. CDR3 nucleotide sequence: TGTGCCAGCAACGAGGGCAGGGGGCGTTTTAATTCACCCCTCCACTTT. Translating it yields CASNEGRGRFNSPLHF.